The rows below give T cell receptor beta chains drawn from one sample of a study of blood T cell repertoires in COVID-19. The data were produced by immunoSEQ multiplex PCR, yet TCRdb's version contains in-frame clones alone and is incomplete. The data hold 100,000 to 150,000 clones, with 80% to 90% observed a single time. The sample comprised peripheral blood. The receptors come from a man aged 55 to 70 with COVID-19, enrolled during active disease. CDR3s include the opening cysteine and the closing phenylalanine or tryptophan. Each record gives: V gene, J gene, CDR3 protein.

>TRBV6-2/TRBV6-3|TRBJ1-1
CASSHRNTEAFF
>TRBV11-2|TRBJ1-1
CASRYLNTEAFF
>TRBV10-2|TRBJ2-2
CASRRTGDTGELFF
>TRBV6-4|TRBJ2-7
CASTPGDRGLYEQYF
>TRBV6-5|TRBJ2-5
CASSLAWEAQETQYF
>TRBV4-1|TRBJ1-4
CASSQVSGQAGEKLFF
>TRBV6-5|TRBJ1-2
CASRTRTVNYGYTF
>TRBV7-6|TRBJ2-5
CASSSPGGAEETQYF
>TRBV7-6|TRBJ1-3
CASSPQGAPSGNTIYF
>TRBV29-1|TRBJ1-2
CSARGAAQRGGYTF
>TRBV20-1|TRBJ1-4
CSASKQGLSEKLFF
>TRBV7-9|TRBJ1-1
CASSLNLRENTEAFF
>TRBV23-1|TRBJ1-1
CASSHRRLNTEAFF
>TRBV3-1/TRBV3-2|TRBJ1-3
CASSLEDRGNTIYF
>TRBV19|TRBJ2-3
CASSAPSGGTTDTQYF